A selection of T cell receptor beta chains follows, all from one sample in a study of cytomegalovirus exposure and HLA in healthy donors. Libraries were prepared by immunoSEQ multiplex PCR; TCRdb keeps only in-frame clonotypes and omits some of them. The sample lists over 100,000 clones, around three quarters seen once, with 2% to 2.5% in the top ten. Sequencing used PBMCs. The receptors were sampled from a human donor in good health. CDR3s include the opening cysteine and the closing phenylalanine or tryptophan. A D gene is named only where the DNA matches it firmly. The listing skips clone size in some rows; elsewhere it reads once, few, many or a size class.

v_gene: TRBV6-6
j_gene: TRBJ2-3
d_gene: NA
abundance: NA
CDR3nt: TGTGCCAGCCAGGGGGCGGGGGTGGGCACAGATACGCAGTATTTT
CDR3aa: CASQGAGVGTDTQYF

v_gene: TRBV10-3
j_gene: TRBJ2-7
d_gene: NA
abundance: once
CDR3nt: TGTGCCATCAGTGTATACGAGGCGGAGGAGCAGTACTTC
CDR3aa: CAISVYEAEEQYF

v_gene: TRBV6-5
j_gene: TRBJ1-5
d_gene: TRBD1
abundance: NA
CDR3nt: TGTGCCACCCGTGAGACAGGGCCCAATCAGCCCCAGCATTTT
CDR3aa: CATRETGPNQPQHF

v_gene: TRBV30
j_gene: TRBJ1-6
d_gene: NA
abundance: NA
CDR3nt: TGTGCCTGGAGTCCGTCGACAGTTTCACCCCTCCACTTT
CDR3aa: CAWSPSTVSPLHF

v_gene: TRBV4-1
j_gene: TRBJ2-3
d_gene: NA
abundance: NA
CDR3nt: TGCGCCAGCAGCCAAGTGTTTGCGGCTGGGAGCACAGATACGCAGTATTTT
CDR3aa: CASSQVFAAGSTDTQYF

v_gene: TRBV5-8
j_gene: TRBJ1-6
d_gene: NA
abundance: NA
CDR3nt: TGTGCCAGCAGCTTGGAGGGGGTGGTTGGGTCACCCCTCCACTTT
CDR3aa: CASSLEGVVGSPLHF

v_gene: TRBV5-1
j_gene: TRBJ1-1
d_gene: TRBD1
abundance: once
CDR3nt: TGCGCCAGCAGCTTGGGGACAGGGGACAGAATGAACACTGAAGCTTTCTTT
CDR3aa: CASSLGTGDRMNTEAFF

v_gene: TRBV7-9
j_gene: TRBJ2-3
d_gene: TRBD2
abundance: NA
CDR3nt: TGTGCCAGCAGCGTGGGACTAGCAAGTAACACAGATACGCAGTATTTT
CDR3aa: CASSVGLASNTDTQYF

v_gene: TRBV10-2
j_gene: TRBJ1-1
d_gene: NA
abundance: NA
CDR3nt: TGCGCCAGCCTGAGAGAGGGCACTGAAGCTTTCTTT
CDR3aa: CASLREGTEAFF

v_gene: TRBV5-1
j_gene: TRBJ1-1
d_gene: TRBD1
abundance: NA
CDR3nt: TGCGCCAGCAGCTTGTTCGAAATCAGGGGGGCGGGTCGAGGCAACACTGAAGCTTTCTTT
CDR3aa: CASSLFEIRGAGRGNTEAFF

v_gene: TRBV7-9
j_gene: TRBJ1-1
d_gene: TRBD1
abundance: NA
CDR3nt: TGTGCCAGCAGAGGACAGGGTGGGGTGAACACTGAAGCTTTCTTT
CDR3aa: CASRGQGGVNTEAFF

v_gene: TRBV11-1
j_gene: TRBJ2-2
d_gene: NA
abundance: NA
CDR3nt: TGTGCCAGCAGCCCATACAGGGAGAACACCGGGGAGCTGTTTTTT
CDR3aa: CASSPYRENTGELFF

v_gene: TRBV7-8
j_gene: TRBJ2-7
d_gene: TRBD2
abundance: NA
CDR3nt: TGTGCCAGCAGCTTAGGCGGGGGGGGCGGAGAGCAGTACTTC
CDR3aa: CASSLGGGGGEQYF

v_gene: TRBV5-1
j_gene: TRBJ1-2
d_gene: NA
abundance: NA
CDR3nt: TGCGCCAGCAGCTTCGGGAGGGTTGATGGCTACACCTTC
CDR3aa: CASSFGRVDGYTF

v_gene: TRBV7-2
j_gene: TRBJ2-3
d_gene: NA
abundance: NA
CDR3nt: TGTGCCAGCAGCTGGCCGGGAGTTTCATTGTCAGATACGCAGTATTTT
CDR3aa: CASSWPGVSLSDTQYF

v_gene: TRBV11-2
j_gene: TRBJ1-4
d_gene: NA
abundance: NA
CDR3nt: TGTGCCAGCAGCCTGAACCCCGGGGGGAATGAAAAACTGTTTTTT
CDR3aa: CASSLNPGGNEKLFF

v_gene: TRBV7-9
j_gene: TRBJ1-6
d_gene: NA
abundance: few
CDR3nt: TGTGCCAGCAGCTCAGGTGCTGGGTTCTATAATTCACCCCTCCACTTT
CDR3aa: CASSSGAGFYNSPLHF

v_gene: TRBV28
j_gene: TRBJ2-7
d_gene: TRBD1
abundance: NA
CDR3nt: TGTGCCAGCAGTCCTCCGGGACAGAGCTCCTACGAGCAGTACTTC
CDR3aa: CASSPPGQSSYEQYF

v_gene: TRBV19
j_gene: TRBJ2-1
d_gene: TRBD1
abundance: NA
CDR3nt: TGTGCCATCTCTGGACAGGGGCATTGGGGTGAGCAGTTCTTC
CDR3aa: CAISGQGHWGEQFF

v_gene: TRBV19
j_gene: TRBJ2-6
d_gene: NA
abundance: once
CDR3nt: TGTGCCAGTTGGAGGCCTGGTGGGGCCAACGTCCTGACTTTC
CDR3aa: CASWRPGGANVLTF

v_gene: TRBV6-6
j_gene: TRBJ1-5
d_gene: NA
abundance: NA
CDR3nt: TGTGCCAGCAGCCAGGACACCTTAGGGAATCAGCCCCAGCATTTT
CDR3aa: CASSQDTLGNQPQHF

v_gene: TRBV6-6
j_gene: TRBJ2-3
d_gene: TRBD2
abundance: NA
CDR3nt: TGTGCCAGCATATCTAGCGGGGGGGTGACAGATACGCAGTATTTT
CDR3aa: CASISSGGVTDTQYF

v_gene: TRBV10-3
j_gene: TRBJ1-3
d_gene: NA
abundance: NA
CDR3nt: TGTGCCATCAGTGAAGGCGGCTACTCTGGAAACACCATATATTTT
CDR3aa: CAISEGGYSGNTIYF

v_gene: TRBV5-6
j_gene: TRBJ1-3
d_gene: NA
abundance: few
CDR3nt: TGTGCCAGCAGCGAAATCCTAGAGCAAGGAAACACCATATATTTT
CDR3aa: CASSEILEQGNTIYF

v_gene: TRBV11-2
j_gene: TRBJ2-5
d_gene: TRBD2
abundance: NA
CDR3nt: TGTGCCAGCAGCGGTCGGGAGGGCCCCGGGACCCAGTACTTC
CDR3aa: CASSGREGPGTQYF

v_gene: TRBV28
j_gene: TRBJ1-4
d_gene: NA
abundance: NA
CDR3nt: TGTGCCAGCAGTTCTACTAATGAAAAACTGTTTTTT
CDR3aa: CASSSTNEKLFF

v_gene: TRBV7-9
j_gene: TRBJ2-6
d_gene: TRBD1
abundance: NA
CDR3nt: TGTGCCAGCAGCATTCCCGGGACAGGGGCCTCTGGGGCCAACGTCCTGACTTTC
CDR3aa: CASSIPGTGASGANVLTF

v_gene: TRBV28
j_gene: TRBJ2-1
d_gene: NA
abundance: few
CDR3nt: TGTGCCAGCAGTTTATTCCAGGCTTACAATGAGCAGTTCTTC
CDR3aa: CASSLFQAYNEQFF

v_gene: TRBV30
j_gene: TRBJ2-7
d_gene: NA
abundance: NA
CDR3nt: TGTGCCTGGAGTGTTCCCCGGGCAGGGAGGTTCCACGAGCAGTACTTC
CDR3aa: CAWSVPRAGRFHEQYF

v_gene: TRBV5-1
j_gene: TRBJ2-3
d_gene: NA
abundance: few
CDR3nt: TGCGCCAGCAGCTTGTCGGGAAGCACAGATACGCAGTATTTT
CDR3aa: CASSLSGSTDTQYF

v_gene: TRBV6-1
j_gene: TRBJ1-2
d_gene: NA
abundance: NA
CDR3nt: TGTGCCAGCAGTGAAGCAGGGGGCTATGGCTACACCTTC
CDR3aa: CASSEAGGYGYTF

v_gene: TRBV7-6
j_gene: TRBJ2-7
d_gene: TRBD2
abundance: NA
CDR3nt: TGTGCCAGCTCTCGAACGGGGGGATCCTACGAGCAGTACTTC
CDR3aa: CASSRTGGSYEQYF

v_gene: TRBV28
j_gene: TRBJ1-2
d_gene: NA
abundance: NA
CDR3nt: TGTGCCAGCAGTTTGGCAGGGTTCGAGGCACAAGTCTACACCTTC
CDR3aa: CASSLAGFEAQVYTF

v_gene: TRBV6-1
j_gene: TRBJ2-7
d_gene: TRBD2
abundance: NA
CDR3nt: TGTGCCAGCAGGGTTAGCGGGAGGGAGTACTTC
CDR3aa: CASRVSGREYF

v_gene: TRBV6-5
j_gene: TRBJ2-1
d_gene: TRBD2
abundance: NA
CDR3nt: TGTGCCAGCAGTTCCACTAGCGGGAGGTACAATGAGCAGTTCTTC
CDR3aa: CASSSTSGRYNEQFF

v_gene: TRBV5-1
j_gene: TRBJ1-4
d_gene: NA
abundance: NA
CDR3nt: TGCGCCAGCAGGGAGGGTTCAACTAATGAAAAACTGTTTTTT
CDR3aa: CASREGSTNEKLFF